Listed here are 8 T cell receptor beta chains from one sample, sequenced in a study of immune evolution from preneoplasia to lung adenocarcinoma. Sequencing was performed with immunoSEQ multiplex PCR; in TCRdb, only in-frame clones are kept and a portion is missing. The data show roughly 40,000 clones, with 65% to 75% seen just once and approximately 6.5% held by the top ten. The sequencing sample was made of FFPE invasive lung adenocarcinoma tissue. These receptors came from a person between 55 and 69 years old with lung adenocarcinoma.

This CDR3 is CAISPAGGYGYTF. The CDR3 DNA follows: TGTGCCATCAGTCCGGCAGGGGGCTATGGCTACACCTTC. J is TRBJ1-2 and V is TRBV10-3, with TRBD1 matching 7 bases. The ends lost 5 bases at V and 4 bases at J; junction bases unmatched: 4. In germline, CDR1 is ENHRY, CDR2 SYGVKD. The CDR3 is 13 residues long.

The chain uses TRBV28 and TRBJ1-3; D is uncertain. Germline CDR1 reads MDHEN; CDR2 reads SYDVKM. Trimming removed 3 bases from V and 1 base from J, with 10 bases in between. The CDR3 contains 15 residues. The CDR3 protein is CASSFPRRSGNTIYF. The CDR3 nucleotides are TGTGCCAGCAGTTTCCCCCGAAGATCTGGAAACACCATATATTTT. Combining the CDR3 with reference TRBV28 and TRBJ1-3 gives the whole variable domain DVKVTQSSRYLVKRTGEKVFLECVQDMDHENMFWYRQDPGLGLRLIYFSYDVKMKEKGDIPEGYSVSREKKERFSLILESASTNQTSMYLCASSFPRRSGNTIYFGEGSWLTVV.

This rearrangement joins TRBV7-2 to TRBJ1-5, with D tentatively TRBD1 (6 bases). This CDR3 has 15 amino acids. Per germline, CDR1 SGHTA and CDR2 FQGNSA. Trimming pared 5 bases from V and 3 bases from J, leaving 14 bases between. The CDR3 spells CASSPELGANQPQHF. CDR3 nucleotides: TGTGCCAGCAGCCCTGAGCTGGGGGCCAATCAGCCCCAGCATTTT.

The CDR3: CAMAGLTSETQYF. CDR3 in DNA: TGTGCCATGGCAGGGCTGACGAGTGAGACCCAGTACTTC. The chain combines TRBV2 with TRBJ2-5; a weak D match, TRBD1 (5 bases). Germline V gene data show CDR1 as SNHLY and CDR2 as FYNNEI. V was shortened by 10 bases and J by 5 bases, with 17 bases between the two germline ends. This CDR3 is built from 13 residues.

The V and J genes are TRBV7-9 and TRBJ2-1; possible D gene TRBD2, 5 bases. Trimming left V 6 bases short and J 2 bases short, with 11 bases between. Germline-derived CDR1 and CDR2 are SEHNR and FQNEAQ (reference sequence). The CDR3 runs to 14 residues. For the CDR3, the DNA is TGTGCCAGCAGTGGGATCGGGACCTACAATGAGCAGTTCTTC. Residues: CASSGIGTYNEQFF.

CDR3 protein: CASSGNRGIGNTIYF. The CDR3 DNA follows: TGTGCCAGCAGCGGAAACAGGGGAATTGGAAACACCATATATTTT. The chain is built from TRBV7-9 and TRBJ1-3, with TRBD1 matching 7 bases. V was clipped by 5 bases and J by 3 bases; unmatched bases: 7. The CDR3 spans 15 residues. The germline V gene has CDR1 SEHNR and CDR2 FQNEAQ (reference sequence).

The chain combines TRBV5-4 with TRBJ2-1; 10 nucleotides line up with TRBD2. The CDR3 is 14 amino acids. Germline V lookup: CDR1 SGHNT, CDR2 YYREEE (reference sequence). Trimming at V came to 4 bases and at J to 9 bases, leaving 7 bases not matched to a gene. The CDR3 nucleotides are TGTGCCAGCAGCGAACCTAGCGGGAGAGGTGAGCAGTTCTTC. Encoded protein: CASSEPSGRGEQFF.

Only one count was recorded for this clone. This rearrangement joins TRBV7-9 to TRBJ1-4, with 9 bases lining up with TRBD1. The CDR3 covers 14 residues. The ends lost 5 bases at V and 7 bases at J; junction bases unmatched: 5. Per the germline V gene, CDR1 is SEHNR and CDR2 is FQNEAQ (reference sequence). DNA for the CDR3: TGTGCCAGCAGCCAGACAGGGGGTGCTGAAAAACTGTTTTTT. This codes for CASSQTGGAEKLFF. The complete variable domain, with remaining parts taken from reference TRBV7-9 and TRBJ1-4, reads DTGVSQNPRHKITKRGQNVTFRCDPISEHNRLYWYRQTLGQGPEFLTYFQNEAQLEKSRLLSDRFSAERPKGSFSTLEIQRTEQGDSAMYLCASSQTGGAEKLFFGSGTQLSVL.